The T cell receptor beta chain under discussion was sequenced for a study of T cells in Graves' hyperthyroidism and ophthalmopathy. What was amplified from RNA transcripts were TCR beta CDR3 regions. HTBI primers were employed in a first-round RT-PCR of the TCR CDR3. TCRdb ran MiXCR on the multiplex PCR reads and lists one entry per CDR3 protein. The sample lists around 380,000 distinct CDR3 sequences, roughly 13% occurring once. This clonotype appeared many times. CDR1 and CDR2 (germline): MDHEN, SYDVKM. The CDR3 contains 15 residues. V was shortened by 5 bases and J by 1 base, with 12 bases between the two germline ends. Diagnostic decisions used clinical symptoms, serum thyroxine and TRAb, thyroid ultrasound and orbital computed tomography.

The chain links TRBV28 to TRBJ1-5; D ambiguous. This sequence originates from a man aged 25-45 years with Graves' hyperthyroidism that later progressed to Graves' ophthalmopathy. Sequencing was carried out using blood. The DNA of the CDR3 is TGTGCCAGCAGTCAATATAGGTGGAGCAATCAGCCCCAGCATTTT. Translation: CASSQYRWSNQPQHF.